The 29 T cell receptor beta chains in this list originate from one sample, sequenced in a study of CD8 T cells in Susac syndrome. Random hexamers primed reverse transcription of 0.5 to 1 ug RNA. Each CDR3 protein is one row after TCRdb ran MiXCR on the immunoSEQ multiplex PCR reads. This sample has 15,000 to 20,000 distinct CDR3 sequences; roughly 95% occur once, and the top ten carry roughly 0.2%. The sample comprised CD8+ T cells from PBMCs. These receptors originate from a human donor in good health.

The chain links TRBV27 to TRBJ2-1; either TRBD1 or TRBD2 may fit D (6 bases each). CDR1 is MNHEY and CDR2 is SMNVEV in the germline V gene (reference sequence). V lost 5 bases and J lost 8, with 25 bases in between. CDR3 length: 17 residues. The CDR3 region has the DNA TGTGCCAGCAGTCTCCCAAGGGGGGAGGCGCCCTTCGATGAGCAGTTCTTC. It encodes CASSLPRGEAPFDEQFF.

This clonotype was seen a few times. One end of the junction does not line up with germline, which may come from a read error. The genes are TRBV7-3 and TRBJ2-7; 11 bases match TRBD1. This CDR3 is built from 15 residues. Looked up from germline, CDR1 is SGHTA and CDR2 is FQGTGA. The chain's CDR3 is CASNLEGTGGYEQYF. The CDR3 DNA is TGTGCCAGCAACTTAGAGGGGACAGGGGGCTACGAGCAGTACTTC.

This chain joins TRBV5-1 and TRBJ2-7; D might be TRBD1 (5 bases). V was pared by 4 bases and J by 2 bases, with 10 bases between. CDR3 length equals 13 residues. Germline V gene sequence: CDR1 SGHRS, CDR2 YFSETQ. The CDR3: CASSAGKAYEQYV. The DNA of the CDR3 is TGCGCCAGCAGCGCAGGGAAAGCCTACGAGCAGTACGTC.

With respect to this clonotype: An end of the junction differs from the germline gene, which may be a read error. The rearrangement links TRBV7-9 to TRBJ2-7; a possible D gene is TRBD2 (5 bases). CDR1 is SEHNR, CDR2 FQNEAQ, per germline (reference sequence). CDR3 length: 13 residues. Written as DNA, the CDR3 is TGTTCCAGCAGCTCAAAGGACTTCTACGAGCAGTACTTC. Protein product: CSSSSKDFYEQYF.

This clonotype was detected only a few times. The chain joins TRBV9 to TRBJ2-1; D tentatively reads TRBD1 or TRBD2 (5 bases each). Trimming cost V 0 bases and J 0 bases, with 7 bases left between them. Germline lookup yields CDR1 SGDLS and CDR2 YYNGEE. This CDR3 region has 15 residues. The DNA of the CDR3 is TGTGCCAGCAGCGTAGGGGGGACCTCCTACAATGAGCAGTTCTTC. Translating gives CASSVGGTSYNEQFF.

The V and J genes are TRBV7-3 and TRBJ2-1; 11 nucleotides match TRBD2. CDR3 length: 16 residues. The junction had 11 bases not matched to a gene; V was cut back by 5 bases and J by 8 bases. Germline loops: CDR1 SGHTA, CDR2 FQGTGA. The CDR3 DNA reads TGTGCCAGCAGCCGATTAGCGGGAGGGTCGGTGGATGAGCAGTTCTTC. Translation: CASSRLAGGSVDEQFF.

The chain recombines TRBV11-2 with TRBJ2-7, with TRBD2 identical over 7 bases. The CDR3 is made up of 11 amino acids. V was clipped by 11 bases and J by 7 bases; unmatched bases: 8. CDR1 and CDR2 (germline): SGHAT, FQNNGV. CDR3 sequence: CACLVGGEQYF. The CDR3 nucleotides read TGTGCCTGTCTGGTGGGAGGGGAGCAGTACTTC. Full variable domain (outside the CDR3, taken from reference TRBV11-2 and TRBJ2-7): EAGVAQSPRYKIIEKRQSVAFWCNPISGHATLYWYQQILGQGPKLLIQFQNNGVVDDSQLPKDRFSAERLKGVDSTLKIQPAKLEDSAVYLCACLVGGEQYFGPGTRLTVT.

This clonotype occurred a few times. The rearrangement joins TRBV29-1 to TRBJ2-7, with D hard to call. The V end was cut by 7 bases, the J end by 5 bases, with 12 bases between. The V gene's germline CDR1 is SQVTM and CDR2 ANQGSEA. This CDR3 contains 11 residues. CDR3: CSGISGNEQYV. The DNA of the CDR3 is TGCAGCGGGATCTCGGGCAACGAGCAGTACGTC.

J is TRBJ2-7 and V is TRBV10-3, with 7 bases aligning to TRBD1. The CDR3 is 13 amino acids. The germline V gene has CDR1 ENHRY and CDR2 SYGVKD. Trimming took 9 bases from V and 3 from J; bases not matched to a gene: 8. The CDR3 loop is CAIRTGEDYEQYF. The DNA for the CDR3 is TGTGCCATACGGACAGGAGAAGACTACGAGCAGTACTTC.

V and J are TRBV2 and TRBJ2-7; no firm D call. The CDR3 has 13 residues. CDR1 is SNHLY and CDR2 is FYNNEI in the germline V gene. Trimming took off 3 bases at V and 2 bases at J, with 8 bases between the two ends. CDR3 loop: CASSDVWAYEQYF. The CDR3 DNA follows: TGTGCCAGCAGTGACGTATGGGCCTACGAGCAGTACTTC.

This rearrangement joins TRBV15 to TRBJ2-5; a possible D gene is TRBD2 (6 bases). V was shortened by 8 bases and J by 2 bases, with 12 bases between the two germline ends. Germline V gives CDR1 LNHNV, CDR2 YYDKDF (reference sequence). This CDR3 spans 13 amino acids. The CDR3 reads CATGEGLQETQYF. CDR3 DNA sequence: TGTGCCACCGGAGAGGGACTTCAAGAGACCCAGTACTTC.

This rearrangement joins TRBV29-1 to TRBJ1-2; unclear D gene. Trimming shortened V by 6 bases and J by 6 bases, and 11 bases separated the two germline ends. Germline V gene lookup returns CDR1 SQVTM and CDR2 ANQGSEA. The length of the CDR3 is 11 residues. This CDR3 reads CSVAEPNGYTF. The CDR3 nucleotides read TGCAGCGTCGCCGAACCCAATGGCTACACCTTC.

The V call is TRBV13, the J call TRBJ1-2, with D possibly TRBD1 on 5 matching bases. Germline V gene data show CDR1 as PRHDT and CDR2 as FYEKMQ (reference sequence). This CDR3 comprises 17 residues. V lost 4 bases and J lost 6, with 24 bases in between. The CDR3 sequence is CASSSPRGEGAHHGYTF. DNA of the CDR3: TGTGCCAGCAGCTCTCCGCGGGGTGAAGGGGCTCATCATGGCTACACCTTC.

The V call is TRBV2, the J call TRBJ1-5, with TRBD1 matching 9 bases. The CDR3 has 14 amino acids. The J segment lost 4 bases and the V segment lost 5 bases, leaving 3 bases of the junction unmatched. Germline-derived CDR1 and CDR2 are SNHLY and FYNNEI. DNA for the CDR3: TGTGCCAGCAGTCCCGGGACAGGGAATCAGCCCCAGCATTTT. Its translation: CASSPGTGNQPQHF.

The DNA of the CDR3 is TGCGCCAGCAGCCAAGATATAAATGAGCAGTTCTTC. It translates to CASSQDINEQFF. This chain connects TRBV4-3 to TRBJ2-1; D ambiguous. V was pared by 0 bases and J by 7 bases, with 4 bases between. Germline CDR1 and CDR2: LGHNA and YSLEER. The length of the CDR3 is 12 residues.

This chain joins TRBV24-1 and TRBJ2-3; perhaps TRBD2 as D (5 bases). The CDR3 has 16 residues. V was clipped by 2 bases and J by 1 base, with 12 bases between them. The germline CDR1 and CDR2 sequences are KGHDR and SFDVKD. CDR3 sequence reads: CATSDYSEAGTDTQYF. CDR3 coding DNA: TGTGCCACCAGTGATTATTCCGAAGCGGGCACAGATACGCAGTATTTT.

The chain recombines TRBV30 with TRBJ2-2; no clear D. CDR1 is GTSNPN, CDR2 SVGIG, per germline (reference sequence). The V end was cut by 0 bases, the J end by 6 bases, with 8 bases between. The CDR3 has 13 residues. The CDR3 loop is CAWSVSASGELFF. CDR3 bases: TGTGCCTGGAGTGTTTCAGCGTCCGGGGAGCTGTTTTTT. Drawing the rest from reference TRBV30 and TRBJ2-2, the complete variable domain is SQTIHQWPATLVQPVGSPLSLECTVEGTSNPNLYWYRQAAGRGLQLLFYSVGIGQISSEVPQNLSASRPQDRQFILSSKKLLLSDSGFYLCAWSVSASGELFFGEGSRLTVL.

The chain joins TRBV10-3 to TRBJ2-1, with 8 nucleotides matching TRBD2. Trimming at V came to 8 bases and at J to 1 base, leaving 10 bases not matched to a gene. This CDR3 has 16 amino acids. Germline CDR1 ENHRY, CDR2 SYGVKD. The CDR3 is CAIVGLAGLSYNEQFF. The DNA of the CDR3 is TGTGCCATCGTAGGGCTAGCGGGCCTATCCTACAATGAGCAGTTCTTC.

CDR3 sequence reads: CASSQDYGQPYGYTF. The DNA of the CDR3 is TGTGCCAGCAGCCAAGACTACGGACAACCGTATGGCTACACCTTC. The gene calls are TRBV3-1 and TRBJ1-2; tentatively, D is TRBD1 (5 bases). V was shortened by 0 bases and J by 5 bases, with 13 bases between the two germline ends. There are 15 residues in the CDR3. The germline V gene has CDR1 LGHDT and CDR2 YNNKEL (reference sequence).

V usage is TRBV20-1 and J usage is TRBJ2-1; 7 bases match TRBD1. Per the germline V gene, CDR1 is DFQATT and CDR2 is SNEGSKA (reference sequence). The CDR3 has 16 amino acids. CDR3 nucleotides: TGCAGCTCACTAACGGTCGGGGACAGATTTAGCAATGAGCAGTTCTTC. It is translated as CSSLTVGDRFSNEQFF.

This clonotype showed up just once. The chain uses TRBV24-1 and TRBJ2-5, with D perhaps matching TRBD1 (5 bases). Germline lookup yields CDR1 KGHDR and CDR2 SFDVKD. The CDR3 is 13 residues long. Trimming left V 2 bases short and J 3 bases short, with 6 bases between. CDR3 in amino acids: CATSDWGEETQYF. The CDR3 bases are TGTGCCACCAGTGATTGGGGCGAAGAGACCCAGTACTTC.

V usage is TRBV2 and J usage is TRBJ2-7, with TRBD1 matching 7 bases. The CDR3 spans 14 residues. CDR1 SNHLY and CDR2 FYNNEI come from the germline V gene. V trimming: 6 bases; J trimming: 4 bases; junction bases outside the gene matches: 9. The CDR3 DNA sequence: TGTGCCAGCAGCGACAGGGTTGCTGGGTACGAGCAGTACGTC. This codes for CASSDRVAGYEQYV.

The chain employs TRBV6-5 and TRBJ1-5; the D gene is possibly TRBD1 (6 bases). The CDR3 spans 14 residues. Trimming removed 5 bases from V and 6 bases from J, with 14 bases in between. CDR1 and CDR2 from the germline V gene are MNHEY and SVGAGI. The CDR3 region is CASSPRDILQPQHF. The CDR3 bases are TGTGCCAGCAGTCCCAGGGACATTCTTCAGCCCCAGCATTTT.

The chain joins TRBV24-1 to TRBJ2-7; unclear D gene. The CDR3 runs to 13 residues. Germline V gene sequence: CDR1 KGHDR, CDR2 SFDVKD. V was shortened by 9 bases and J by 0 bases, with 11 bases between the two germline ends. The CDR3 DNA reads TGTGCCACCGTGAGGAGAAGCTCCTACGAGCAGTACGTC. This codes for CATVRRSSYEQYV.

The genes are TRBV10-1 and TRBJ2-7; D is perhaps TRBD2 (5 bases). Trimming stripped 1 base from V and 7 bases from J, with 14 bases between. The CDR3 consists of 14 residues. From germline, CDR1 is WNHNN and CDR2 SYGVQD (reference sequence). CDR3 nucleotide sequence: TGCGCCAGCAGTGAGTATGCCCCACCGGGGGAGCAGTACTTC. This gives the protein CASSEYAPPGEQYF.

J is TRBJ1-2 and V is TRBV19; 8 bases are a match to TRBD1. Germline assignment: CDR1 LNHDA and CDR2 SQIVND (reference sequence). The CDR3 length is 15 residues. The trim removed 6 bases at V and 4 bases at J, leaving 10 bases unmatched. CDR3 sequence: CASSDLQGASYGYTF. In DNA, the CDR3 is TGTGCCAGTAGCGATCTTCAGGGGGCGTCCTATGGCTACACCTTC.

The chain employs TRBV28 and TRBJ2-1; 7 positions agree with TRBD2. The CDR3 runs 18 residues. The germline V gene has CDR1 MDHEN and CDR2 SYDVKM. The V and J ends lost 6 bases and 0 bases, in that order; junction bases with no gene match: 14. CDR3 loop: CASSSPLTSASSYNEQFF. As DNA, the CDR3 is TGTGCCAGCAGCTCCCCCCTCACTAGCGCGAGCTCCTACAATGAGCAGTTCTTC.

The chain employs TRBV10-3 and TRBJ2-5, with D uncertain. Between the trimmed V and J ends, which lost 4 bases and 2 bases, there was a span of 2 bases. The V gene's germline CDR1 is ENHRY and CDR2 SYGVKD. The CDR3 consists of 11 residues. The CDR3 here is CAISVQETQYF. Here the CDR3 DNA reads TGTGCCATCAGTGTTCAAGAGACCCAGTACTTC.

The chain employs TRBV27 and TRBJ2-2, with 9 bases fitting TRBD2. The CDR3 loop spans 17 amino acids. Germline V lookup: CDR1 MNHEY, CDR2 SMNVEV (reference sequence). After removal of 4 bases from V and 4 bases from J, the junction contained 10 bases not matched to a gene. For the CDR3, the DNA is TGTGCCAGCAGTTGGCGGGAGGGCCAACGTCGCACCGGGGAGCTGTTTTTT. It is translated as CASSWREGQRRTGELFF.